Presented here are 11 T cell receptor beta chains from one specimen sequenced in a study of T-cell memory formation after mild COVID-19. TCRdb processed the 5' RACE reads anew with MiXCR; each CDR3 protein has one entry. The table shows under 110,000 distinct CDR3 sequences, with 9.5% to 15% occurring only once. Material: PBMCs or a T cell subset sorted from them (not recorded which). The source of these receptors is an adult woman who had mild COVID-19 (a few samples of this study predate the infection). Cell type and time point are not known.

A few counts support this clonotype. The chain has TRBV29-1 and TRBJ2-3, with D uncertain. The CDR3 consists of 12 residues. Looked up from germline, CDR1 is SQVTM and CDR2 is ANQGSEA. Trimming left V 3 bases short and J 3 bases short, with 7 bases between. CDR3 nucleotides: TGCAGCGTTGATTTTGGGACAGATACGCAGTATTTT. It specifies CSVDFGTDTQYF.

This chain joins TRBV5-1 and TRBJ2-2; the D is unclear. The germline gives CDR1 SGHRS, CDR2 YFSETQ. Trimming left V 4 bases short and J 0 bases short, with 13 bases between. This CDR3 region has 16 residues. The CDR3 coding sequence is TGCGCCAGCAGCGCCCTACCGGGCCCGAACACCGGGGAGCTGTTTTTT. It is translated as CASSALPGPNTGELFF.

CDR3: CASSLSDSTNEQFF. In DNA, the CDR3 is TGTGCCAGCAGCTTAAGCGATTCCACCAATGAGCAGTTCTTC. This rearrangement joins TRBV5-5 to TRBJ2-1, with D hard to call. The germline V gene has CDR1 SGHKS and CDR2 YYEKEE (reference sequence). CDR3 length equals 14 residues. V was trimmed by 2 bases and J by 6 bases, leaving 12 bases between them.

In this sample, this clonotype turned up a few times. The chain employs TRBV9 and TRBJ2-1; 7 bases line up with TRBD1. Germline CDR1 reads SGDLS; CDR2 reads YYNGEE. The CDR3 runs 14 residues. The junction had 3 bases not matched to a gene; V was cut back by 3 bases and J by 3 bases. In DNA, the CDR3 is TGTGCCAGCAGCGAGACAGGGAGCTACAATGAGCAGTTCTTC. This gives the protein CASSETGSYNEQFF.

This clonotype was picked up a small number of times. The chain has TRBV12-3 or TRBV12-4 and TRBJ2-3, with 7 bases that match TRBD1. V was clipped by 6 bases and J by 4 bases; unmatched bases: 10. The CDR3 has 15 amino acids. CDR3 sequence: CASRTTGAWADTQYF. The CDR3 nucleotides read TGTGCCAGCAGAACTACAGGGGCATGGGCAGATACGCAGTATTTT.

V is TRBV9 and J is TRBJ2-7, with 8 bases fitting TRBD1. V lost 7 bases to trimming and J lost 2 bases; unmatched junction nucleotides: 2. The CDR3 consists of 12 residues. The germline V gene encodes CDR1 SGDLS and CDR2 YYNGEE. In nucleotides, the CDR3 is TGTGCCAGCGGACAGGGAACCTACGAGCAGTACTTC. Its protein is CASGQGTYEQYF.

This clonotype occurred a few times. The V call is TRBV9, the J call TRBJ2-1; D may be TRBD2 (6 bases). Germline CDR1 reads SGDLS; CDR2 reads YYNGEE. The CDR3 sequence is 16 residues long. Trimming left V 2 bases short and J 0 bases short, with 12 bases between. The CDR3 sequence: CASSVPGGASYNEQFF. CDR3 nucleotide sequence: TGTGCCAGCAGCGTCCCCGGGGGAGCCTCCTACAATGAGCAGTTCTTC.

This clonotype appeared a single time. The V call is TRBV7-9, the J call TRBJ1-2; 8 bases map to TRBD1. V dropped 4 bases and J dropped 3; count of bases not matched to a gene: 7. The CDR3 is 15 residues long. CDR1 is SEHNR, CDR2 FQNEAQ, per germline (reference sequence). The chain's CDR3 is CASSSLLTGDYGYTF. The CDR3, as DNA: TGTGCCAGCAGCTCGCTCCTGACAGGGGACTATGGCTACACCTTC.

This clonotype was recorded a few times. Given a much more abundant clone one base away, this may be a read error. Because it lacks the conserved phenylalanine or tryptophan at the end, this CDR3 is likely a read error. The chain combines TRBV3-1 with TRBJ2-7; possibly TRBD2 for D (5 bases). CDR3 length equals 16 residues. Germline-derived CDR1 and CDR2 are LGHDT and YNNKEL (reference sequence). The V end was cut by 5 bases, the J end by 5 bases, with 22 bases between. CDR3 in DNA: TGTGCCAGCAGCTTACACTGGACTCGAACACGGGACGAGCAGTACCTC. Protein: CASSLHWTRTRDEQYL.

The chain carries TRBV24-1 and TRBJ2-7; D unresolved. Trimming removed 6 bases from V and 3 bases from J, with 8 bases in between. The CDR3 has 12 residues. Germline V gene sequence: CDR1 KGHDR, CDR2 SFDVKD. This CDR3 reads CATSHPCYEQYF. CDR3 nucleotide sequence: TGTGCCACCAGTCATCCGTGCTACGAGCAGTACTTC.

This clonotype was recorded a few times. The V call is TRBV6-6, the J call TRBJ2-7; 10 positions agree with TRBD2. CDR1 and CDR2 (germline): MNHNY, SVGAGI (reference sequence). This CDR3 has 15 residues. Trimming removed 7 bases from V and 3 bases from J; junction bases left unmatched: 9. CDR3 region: CASILSGTSDYEQYF. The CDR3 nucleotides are TGTGCCAGCATCCTCAGTGGGACTAGCGACTACGAGCAGTACTTC.